This is a list of T cell receptor beta chains from one sample in a study of neurological immune-mediated disorders. TCRdb used MiXCR to reprocess the 5' RACE reads, holding one entry per CDR3 protein. The repertoire holds around 53,000 distinct CDR3 sequences, with 7% to 10% as singletons. Material: PBMCs. These receptors came from a woman aged 40 to 50 in good health. Both conserved end residues are trimmed from each CDR3. D genes are given only for firm matches.

>TRBV20-1|TRBD1|TRBJ1-1
SARNRGLRRMNTEAF
>TRBV5-1|-|TRBJ1-1
ASSLTANTEAF
>TRBV14|-|TRBJ2-1
ASSQDGWYNEQF
>TRBV7-3|-|TRBJ1-2
ASSPSRGNYGYT
>TRBV10-3|-|TRBJ1-2
AIRQDGDYGYT
>TRBV5-1|-|TRBJ2-7
ASSSSRAYEQY
>TRBV20-1|TRBD1|TRBJ1-2
SAWTGGGQLYGYT
>TRBV20-1|TRBD1|TRBJ1-3
SASPGTTGAGNTIY
>TRBV7-2|-|TRBJ2-7
ASSVSSGARQY
>TRBV2|-|TRBJ2-7
ASSDGQQILYEQY
>TRBV5-5|-|TRBJ2-7
ASSWTGYEQY
>TRBV18|-|TRBJ2-3
ASSPRTRDTDTQY
>TRBV20-1|TRBD2|TRBJ2-3
SARIAPSGGSPDTQY
>TRBV20-1|-|TRBJ2-7
SASRASRQYEQY
>TRBV7-2|-|TRBJ2-2
ASSKGRPGAGTGELF
>TRBV5-1|-|TRBJ1-5
ASSPKVSPQH
>TRBV29-1|-|TRBJ2-2
SVAYPQGSTGELF
>TRBV25-1|TRBD1|TRBJ1-3
ASSGITRGQGDTIY
>TRBV6-2/TRBV6-3|-|TRBJ1-1
ASTGTGNTEAF
>TRBV27|-|TRBJ1-2
ASSPRVNDYGYT
>TRBV9|-|TRBJ2-5
ASSVDGRRETQY
>TRBV7-2|-|TRBJ2-7
ASSLSSGTYEQY